The clone carrying this TCR beta chain has a handful of counts. Its antigen is unknown. The entry originates in a study of beta chain features in type 1 diabetes. TCRB transcripts that were expressed got sequenced, as all of the isolated RNA had been reverse transcribed. Approximately 4 million reads on average were seen across naive, central memory and regulatory T cell samples. This table comes from immunoSEQ multiplex PCR, and its TCRdb copy is limited to in-frame clones, with some not included. Among roughly 280,000 clones listed, approximately 25% were seen once. It was one heparinised blood draw, averaging about 120 mL, that each donor gave. The V and J ends lost 5 bases and 3 bases, in that order; junction bases with no gene match: 9. Germline assignment: CDR1 LNHDA and CDR2 SQIVND (reference sequence). The CDR3 length is 15 residues. The study's findings and limits: TCRB CDR3s from Type 1 diabetes patients were moderately but significantly shorter in all four CD4+ subsets.

The sequenced sample consisted of naive CD4+ T cells from blood. The V gene is TRBV19, the J gene TRBJ1-2; TRBD1 aligns across 7 bases. This receptor was taken from a woman in her thirties with type 1 diabetes. The CDR3 sequence: CASSGPGQPYYGYTF. The CDR3 coding sequence is TGTGCCAGTAGTGGCCCGGGACAGCCCTACTATGGCTACACCTTC.